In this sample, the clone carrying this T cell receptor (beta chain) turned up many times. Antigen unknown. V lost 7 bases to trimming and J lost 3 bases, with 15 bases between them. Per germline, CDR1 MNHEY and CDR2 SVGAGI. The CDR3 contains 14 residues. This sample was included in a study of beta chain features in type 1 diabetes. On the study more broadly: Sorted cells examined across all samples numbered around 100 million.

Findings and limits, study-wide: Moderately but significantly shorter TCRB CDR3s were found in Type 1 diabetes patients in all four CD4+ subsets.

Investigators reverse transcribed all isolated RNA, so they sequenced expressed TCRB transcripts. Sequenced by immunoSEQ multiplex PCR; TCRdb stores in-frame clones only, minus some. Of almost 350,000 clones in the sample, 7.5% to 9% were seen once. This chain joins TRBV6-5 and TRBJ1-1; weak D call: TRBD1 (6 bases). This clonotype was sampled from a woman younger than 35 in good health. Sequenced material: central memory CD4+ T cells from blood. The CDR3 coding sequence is TGTGCCAGCAATGCGTGGGCAGGGGACACTGAAGCTTTCTTT. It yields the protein CASNAWAGDTEAFF.